What follows are 22 T cell receptor beta chains derived from one specimen sequenced in a study of shared T cell receptors in the human thymus. Profiling relied on immunoSEQ multiplex PCR, and the TCRdb table lists in-frame clones only, not all of them. The sample carries hundreds of thousands of clones, about 89% recorded once. This sample was shared with a second study, whose subject was human thymus T cells.

Sequencing was performed on thymocytes. The receptors were sampled from a boy in the first two years of life with a congenital heart defect.

To note about this clone: The same CDR3 can be traced to other DNA sequences in this sample. The chain couples TRBV28 to TRBJ2-7; TRBD2 is a possible D gene (5 bases). Trimming pared 5 bases from V and 3 bases from J, leaving 5 bases between. The CDR3 consists of 11 residues. From germline, CDR1 is MDHEN and CDR2 SYDVKM. The CDR3 nucleotides are TGTGCCAGCAGTGCGGGCTACGAGCAGTACTTC. Translated: CASSAGYEQYF.

A remark on this clone: The sample has other DNA sequences that encode this CDR3 too. The chain uses TRBV5-6 and TRBJ1-3, with D tentatively TRBD1 (6 bases). Germline CDR1 reads SGHDT; CDR2 reads YYEEEE. The CDR3 extends over 19 amino acids. Trimming took off 1 base at V and 3 bases at J, with 23 bases between the two ends. CDR3 nucleotide sequence: TGTGCCAGCAGCTTGCTTCTTCCGGGACAACCACCGGATGGAAACACCATATATTTT. Amino acid sequence: CASSLLLPGQPPDGNTIYF.

The chain links TRBV29-1 to TRBJ1-1; D might be TRBD1 (5 bases). The V end lost 1 base, the J end lost 1 base, and 10 bases lay between the germline ends. This CDR3 is built from 14 residues. The germline V gene has CDR1 SQVTM and CDR2 ANQGSEA. The CDR3 loop reads CSVEVPTENTEAFF. The CDR3 DNA is TGCAGCGTTGAAGTTCCGACAGAGAACACTGAAGCTTTCTTT.

The rearrangement joins TRBV7-9 to TRBJ2-7, with 7 bases matching TRBD2. With V trimmed by 5 bases and J by 3 bases, 7 bases remained unmatched. Germline V CDR1 and CDR2: SEHNR, FQNEAQ (reference sequence). The CDR3 extends over 14 amino acids. The CDR3 DNA is TGTGCCAGCAGCCCACCCAGCGGGGACTACGAGCAGTACTTC. It encodes CASSPPSGDYEQYF.

This clone was observed a handful of times. The genes are TRBV9 and TRBJ2-1; 9 bases line up with TRBD2. The germline CDR1 and CDR2 sequences are SGDLS and YYNGEE. V dropped 0 bases and J dropped 1; count of bases not matched to a gene: 8. This CDR3 has 18 amino acids. The DNA of the CDR3 is TGTGCCAGCAGCGTAGGGGATTATAGCGGGAGTTCCTACAATGAGCAGTTCTTC. It is translated as CASSVGDYSGSSYNEQFF.

The chain recombines TRBV19 with TRBJ2-2; 8 bases map to TRBD2. The CDR3 is made up of 15 amino acids. The germline CDR1 and CDR2 sequences are LNHDA and SQIVND (reference sequence). Unmatched junction bases numbered 9, after V lost 7 bases and J lost 5 bases. The CDR3 coding sequence is TGTGCCAGTACGGTGACGGGAGGGCCTACCGGGGAGCTGTTTTTT. Translating gives CASTVTGGPTGELFF.

The chain joins TRBV9 to TRBJ2-1; D is uncertain. Germline-derived CDR1 and CDR2 are SGDLS and YYNGEE. The CDR3 has 13 amino acids. V gave up 5 bases and J gave up 7 bases, with 13 bases separating them. CDR3 amino acids: CASSAHSVNEQFF. In DNA form, the CDR3 reads TGTGCCAGCAGTGCCCACTCGGTAAATGAGCAGTTCTTC.

V is TRBV6-6 and J is TRBJ2-1; the D gene is possibly TRBD2 (5 bases). The CDR3 totals 15 residues. Trimming removed 5 bases from V and 0 bases from J, with 11 bases in between. CDR1 and CDR2 from the germline V gene are MNHNY and SVGAGI (reference sequence). Here the CDR3 reads CASSKAAVSYNEQFF. CDR3 bases: TGTGCCAGCAGTAAAGCGGCTGTCTCCTACAATGAGCAGTTCTTC.

The chain couples TRBV18 to TRBJ2-1; D may be TRBD1 (5 bases). CDR1 KGHSH and CDR2 LQKENI come from the germline V gene. The V end lost 4 bases, the J end lost 1 base, and 11 bases lay between the germline ends. This CDR3 is built from 15 residues. The DNA for the CDR3 is TGTGCCAGCTCACGGGAAGGGGTTTCCTACAATGAGCAGTTCTTC. Translated, it gives CASSREGVSYNEQFF. The full variable domain, its missing parts supplied by reference TRBV18 and TRBJ2-1, is NAGVMQNPRHLVRRRGQEARLRCSPMKGHSHVYWYRQLPEEGLKFMVYLQKENIIDESGMPKERFSAEFPKEGPSILRIQQVVRGDSAAYFCASSREGVSYNEQFFGPGTRLTVL.

The genes are TRBV6-5 and TRBJ1-2; 7 positions agree with TRBD1. Germline loops: CDR1 MNHEY, CDR2 SVGAGI. CDR3 length: 16 residues. J lost 4 bases, V lost 3 bases, and 11 bases had no gene match. The CDR3, as DNA: TGTGCCAGCAGTTATTTAAAGGAGGGGGACAGCTATGGCTACACCTTC. This encodes CASSYLKEGDSYGYTF.

The CDR3 DNA follows: TGTGCCAGCAGTCCTCAGGGACTAGCGGGGATTACGGCCAAAAACATTCAGTACTTC. Translating it yields CASSPQGLAGITAKNIQYF. The chain carries TRBV7-9 and TRBJ2-4, with 13 bases aligning to TRBD2. Germline CDR1 is SEHNR and CDR2 is FQNEAQ (reference sequence). V shed 6 bases and J 1 base; nucleotides not matched to a gene: 12. This CDR3 contains 19 residues.

V and J are TRBV7-9 and TRBJ2-5; possibly TRBD1 for D (6 bases). The CDR3 sequence is 14 residues long. The germline V and J ends were trimmed by 4 bases and 1 base, with 10 bases remaining between them. Germline assignment: CDR1 SEHNR and CDR2 FQNEAQ (reference sequence). The CDR3 loop is CASSSPTGQETQYF. As DNA, the CDR3 is TGTGCCAGCAGCTCCCCGACAGGCCAAGAGACCCAGTACTTC.

J is TRBJ2-1 and V is TRBV6-1; 9 nucleotides align to TRBD1. This CDR3 spans 15 amino acids. Germline assignment: CDR1 MNHNS and CDR2 SASEGT. Trimming at V came to 4 bases and at J to 0 bases, leaving 1 base not matched to a gene. The CDR3 nucleotides read TGTGCCAGCAGTGGGGACAGGGACTCCTACAATGAGCAGTTCTTC. Residues: CASSGDRDSYNEQFF.

The V and J genes are TRBV28 and TRBJ1-5, with TRBD1 matching over 7 bases. Germline CDR1 MDHEN, CDR2 SYDVKM. The CDR3 is made up of 17 amino acids. The V gene end was trimmed by 3 bases and the J gene end by 0 bases; junction bases not matched to a gene: 8. The CDR3 nucleotides are TGTGCCAGCAGTTTCGTTTCTGACAGGGTTAGCAATCAGCCCCAGCATTTT. It translates to CASSFVSDRVSNQPQHF.

The rearrangement links TRBV28 to TRBJ1-1, with D maybe TRBD1 (5 bases). Germline V gene sequence: CDR1 MDHEN, CDR2 SYDVKM. Trimming stripped 6 bases from V and 6 bases from J, with 20 bases between. The CDR3 is 15 residues long. The CDR3 loop reads CASSTRGLPGAEAFF. CDR3 bases: TGTGCCAGCAGCACCCGAGGCCTGCCGGGGGCTGAAGCTTTCTTT.

In its sample, this clone was seen once. This chain's CDR3 is CASSLASWDYRSTDTQYF. The CDR3 coding sequence is TGTGCCAGCAGCTTAGCGTCGTGGGACTACCGGAGCACAGATACGCAGTATTTT. The chain joins TRBV11-2 to TRBJ2-3, with 7 positions matching TRBD2. The CDR3 consists of 18 residues. Germline V lookup: CDR1 SGHAT, CDR2 FQNNGV. V shed 1 base, J shed 0 bases, and the junction held 10 bases outside the gene matches.

The chain combines TRBV7-6 with TRBJ2-7, with 7 bases matching TRBD1. The CDR3 spans 16 residues. With V trimmed by 4 bases and J by 3 bases, 12 bases remained unmatched. Per germline, CDR1 SGHVS and CDR2 FNYEAQ. The CDR3 bases are TGTGCCAGCAGCTCAGATGACGGGACAGAGTTCTACGAGCAGTACTTC. It is translated as CASSSDDGTEFYEQYF.

J is TRBJ2-7 and V is TRBV16, with TRBD2 matching over 7 bases. Trimming took 0 bases from V and 0 from J; bases not matched to a gene: 8. The CDR3 has 17 residues. Germline V CDR1 and CDR2: KGHSY, FQNENV. The CDR3 bases are TGTGCCAGCAGCCAATCGGGAAGGGGAGGGAGCTCCTACGAGCAGTACTTC. Residues: CASSQSGRGGSSYEQYF.

J is TRBJ2-1 and V is TRBV27; D unclear. This CDR3 is built from 15 residues. The germline V gene has CDR1 MNHEY and CDR2 SMNVEV (reference sequence). V shed 4 bases and J shed 2 bases, with 12 bases lying between them. The CDR3: CASSSWPTTYNEQFF. For the CDR3, the DNA is TGTGCCAGCAGTTCTTGGCCTACTACCTACAATGAGCAGTTCTTC.

This clone showed up just once. The V and J genes are TRBV28 and TRBJ1-5, with 7 bases lining up with TRBD1. This CDR3 is 15 amino acids long. The trim removed 5 bases at V and 5 bases at J, leaving 9 bases unmatched. Germline assignment: CDR1 MDHEN and CDR2 SYDVKM. The CDR3 DNA follows: TGTGCCAGCAGTGACAGGGTTTATCTAGATCAGCCCCAGCATTTT. This gives the protein CASSDRVYLDQPQHF.

This chain uses TRBV5-6 with TRBJ2-7; D may be TRBD1 (6 bases). In germline, CDR1 is SGHDT, CDR2 YYEEEE. The germline V and J ends were trimmed by 5 bases and 4 bases, with 16 bases remaining between them. The CDR3 extends over 14 amino acids. This CDR3 reads CASRSGQGLYEQYF. The CDR3 DNA follows: TGTGCCAGCAGGTCGGGCCAGGGGCTATACGAGCAGTACTTC.

The CDR3 sequence is CATTPREGLRNYGYTF. The CDR3, as DNA: TGTGCCACCACACCTCGGGAGGGGTTAAGAAACTATGGCTACACCTTC. The chain uses TRBV15 and TRBJ1-2, with D possibly matching TRBD1 (5 bases). V was clipped by 7 bases and J by 2 bases, with 20 bases between them. The CDR3 has 16 residues. CDR1 is LNHNV and CDR2 is YYDKDF in the germline V gene (reference sequence).